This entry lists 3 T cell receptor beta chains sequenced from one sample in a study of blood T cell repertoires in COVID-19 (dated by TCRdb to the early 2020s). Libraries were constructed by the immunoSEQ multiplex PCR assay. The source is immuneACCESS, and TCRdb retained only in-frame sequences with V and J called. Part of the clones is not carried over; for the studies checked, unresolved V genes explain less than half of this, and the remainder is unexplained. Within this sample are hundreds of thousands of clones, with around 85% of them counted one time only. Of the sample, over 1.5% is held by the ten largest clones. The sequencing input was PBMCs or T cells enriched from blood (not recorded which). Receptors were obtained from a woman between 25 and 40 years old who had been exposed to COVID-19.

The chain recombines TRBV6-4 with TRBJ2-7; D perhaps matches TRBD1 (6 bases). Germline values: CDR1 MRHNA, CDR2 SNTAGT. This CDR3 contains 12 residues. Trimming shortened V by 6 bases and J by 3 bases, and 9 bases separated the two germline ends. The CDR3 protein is CASRDRDYEQYF. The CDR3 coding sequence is TGTGCCAGCAGGGACAGAGACTACGAGCAGTACTTC.

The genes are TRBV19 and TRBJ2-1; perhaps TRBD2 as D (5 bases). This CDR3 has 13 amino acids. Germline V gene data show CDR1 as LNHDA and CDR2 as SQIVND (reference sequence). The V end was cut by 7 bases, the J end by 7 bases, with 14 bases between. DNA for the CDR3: TGTGCCAGTAAAGACTACCTGGCGAATGAGCAGTTCTTC. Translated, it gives CASKDYLANEQFF.

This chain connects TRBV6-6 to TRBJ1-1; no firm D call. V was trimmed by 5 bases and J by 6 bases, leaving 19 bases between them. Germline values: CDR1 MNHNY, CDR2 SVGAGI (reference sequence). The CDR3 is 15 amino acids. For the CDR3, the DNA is TGTGCCAGCAGTCGCGGGAACCGACTCTACTCTGAAGCTTTCTTT. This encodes CASSRGNRLYSEAFF.